This TCR beta chain was recorded in a study of shared clonotypes between healthy human individuals. Assay: immunoSEQ multiplex PCR; the TCRdb copy retains only in-frame clones and omits some. The table includes approximately 1,500,000 clones, 98% detected once. Study-level findings and limits: It was the few donors that limited the genetic and exposure-history diversity represented.

V was clipped by 7 bases and J by 4 bases, with 12 bases between them. The CDR3 has 13 residues. CDR1 and CDR2 from the germline V gene are MNHNY and SVGAGI (reference sequence). For this clone: Antigen specificity is unknown.

The rearrangement links TRBV6-6 to TRBJ2-3; a weak D match, TRBD1 (6 bases). The sample comprised naive CD4+ T cells sorted from blood. The subset: CD45RA+ positively selected. This clonotype originated in a man under 40 in good health. The CDR3 sequence is CASKNREADTQYF. The CDR3 bases are TGTGCCAGCAAAAACAGGGAAGCAGATACGCAGTATTTT.